The rows below give T cell receptor beta chains drawn from one sample of a study of shared clonotypes between healthy human individuals. Some clones are missing from TCRdb's copy, which holds only in-frame ones; the method was immunoSEQ multiplex PCR. Of 1.4 million to 1.5 million clones in the sample, around 97% were seen once. Input material: naive CD4+ T cells sorted from blood. Source of these receptors: a man younger than 40 in good health. Both conserved end residues are part of each CDR3. D genes are given only for firm matches. The listing skips clone size in some rows; elsewhere it reads once, few, many or a size class.

size: once; J: TRBJ1-1; D: -; V: TRBV5-1; DNA: TGCGCCAGCAGCACTGGGACTCCGAACACTGAAGCTTTCTTT; CDR3: CASSTGTPNTEAFF
size: -; J: TRBJ2-5; D: -; V: TRBV5-1; DNA: TGCGCCAGCAGTGAGTCCAATTCCGTAGGGGGGGAGACCCAGTACTTC; CDR3: CASSESNSVGGETQYF
size: -; J: TRBJ2-5; D: TRBD2; V: TRBV5-1; DNA: TGCGCCAGCAGTTACGGACTAGTAGAAGAGACCCAGTACTTC; CDR3: CASSYGLVEETQYF
size: -; J: TRBJ2-1; D: -; V: TRBV15; DNA: TGTGCCACCAGCAGAGCTCTCGGGACATACAATGAGCAGTTCTTC; CDR3: CATSRALGTYNEQFF
size: -; J: TRBJ1-5; D: -; V: TRBV30; DNA: TGTGCCTGGAGACCCGGGGGCGGCTATCAGCCCCAGCATTTT; CDR3: CAWRPGGGYQPQHF
size: -; J: TRBJ2-3; D: TRBD2; V: TRBV5-1; DNA: TGCGCCAGCAGCTTGGATCTAGCGGCCTGGGATACGCAGTATTTT; CDR3: CASSLDLAAWDTQYF
size: -; J: TRBJ2-1; D: -; V: TRBV27; DNA: TGTGCCAGCAGTGCCCTCCAGGGGACTGAGCAGTTCTTC; CDR3: CASSALQGTEQFF
size: -; J: TRBJ2-1; D: -; V: TRBV9; DNA: TGTGCCAGCAGCGTCTCGAGCTCCTACAATGAGCAGTTCTTC; CDR3: CASSVSSSYNEQFF
size: -; J: TRBJ2-2; D: -; V: TRBV27; DNA: TGTGCCAGCAGTTTGAACAAAAACACCGGGGAGCTGTTTTTT; CDR3: CASSLNKNTGELFF
size: -; J: TRBJ2-2; D: TRBD2; V: TRBV29-1; DNA: TGCAGCGTTGATGGACTAGCGGGAGGACCTAACACCGGGGAGCTGTTTTTT; CDR3: CSVDGLAGGPNTGELFF